This T cell receptor (beta chain) derives from a study of OX40 agonist ivuxolimab in advanced cancers. Study overall: Every 2 weeks, patients received ivuxolimab intravenously, dosed at 0.01 to 10 mg/kg.

TCRdb's copy holds only in-frame clones and misses some; the assay was immunoSEQ multiplex PCR. The sample has over 30,000 clones; less than 85% are singletons. The table lists this clone with a count of one. V lost 0 bases and J lost 4, with 21 bases in between. The CDR3 runs to 18 residues. From germline, CDR1 is MNHNS and CDR2 SASEGT. The rearrangement links TRBV6-1 to TRBJ2-5; TRBD1 might be the D (5 bases). Sequences were derived from CD4+ or CD8+ T cells sorted from blood, sampled in a trial of the OX40 agonist ivuxolimab. This TCR was sampled from an adult with an advanced solid tumor such as melanoma, head and neck, liver or kidney cancer. Here the CDR3 DNA reads TGTGCCAGCAGTGAAGCGGTTTATGGGGCTGCATGGTTAGAGACCCAGTACTTC. This encodes CASSEAVYGAAWLETQYF.